The 3 T cell receptor beta chains given below trace back to one sample, sequenced in a study of metastatic and nonmetastatic thyroid tumors. TCRdb recomputed clones from the PCR reads via MiXCR. The sample lists some 8,000 clones, 25% to 40% occurring once. Thyroid surgery was preceded by no treatment in any patient. Sequencing was carried out using tumor tissue. The origin of the receptors is a female donor with papillary thyroid cancer or a benign thyroid nodule (not recorded which). Some clones in this sample may be carry-over from other donors' samples.

The chain combines TRBV7-9 with TRBJ1-1; D possibly corresponds to TRBD1 (6 bases). V was cut by 7 bases and J by 8 bases, with 20 bases left in between. Per germline, CDR1 SEHNR and CDR2 FQNEAQ (reference sequence). The CDR3 consists of 14 residues. This chain's CDR3 is CASTYPGRGVEAFF. The CDR3, as DNA: TGTGCCAGCACCTACCCCGGCAGGGGCGTGGAAGCTTTCTTT.

This chain joins TRBV28 and TRBJ1-2, with no clear D. The CDR3 runs to 14 residues. Germline CDR1 and CDR2: MDHEN and SYDVKM. Trimming removed 3 bases from V and 5 bases from J, with 13 bases in between. The CDR3 coding sequence is TGTGCCAGCAGTTTCCACGGGAGCCTTTATGGCTACACCTTC. It codes for CASSFHGSLYGYTF.

This chain joins TRBV11-2 and TRBJ1-2; D may be TRBD1 (5 bases). This CDR3 has 17 amino acids. The V end lost 0 bases, the J end lost 8 bases, and 22 bases lay between the germline ends. Germline values: CDR1 SGHAT, CDR2 FQNNGV. CDR3 loop: CASSLERRETRAEGYTF. Here the CDR3 DNA reads TGTGCCAGCAGCTTAGAACGGCGGGAAACCAGGGCGGAAGGCTACACCTTC.